This TCR beta chain was found in a study of control samples from healthy donors and cancer patients. With V trimmed by 3 bases and J by 3 bases, 4 bases remained unmatched. Germline assignment: CDR1 GTSNPN and CDR2 SVGIG (reference sequence). The CDR3 sequence is 13 residues long. Libraries were prepared by immunoSEQ multiplex PCR; TCRdb keeps only in-frame clonotypes and omits some of them. The table includes roughly 150,000 clones, 92% detected once. The chain links TRBV30 to TRBJ2-7; 8 positions match TRBD2. The specimen was blood. This receptor was taken from a woman aged 25-40 years in good health. For the CDR3, the DNA is TGTGCCTGGAGGGGGACTAGTCTCTACGAGCAGTACTTC. Amino acid sequence: CAWRGTSLYEQYF.